These 18 T cell receptor beta chains were sequenced from one sample in a study of blood T cell repertoires in COVID-19. The table came from immunoSEQ multiplex PCR; TCRdb's copy has only in-frame clones and leaves some out. Of 250,000 or so clones in the sample, around 84% were seen once. Sequencing input: PBMCs or T cells enriched from blood (not recorded which). These receptors came from a woman in her forties or fifties who had been exposed to COVID-19.

This chain connects TRBV10-3 to TRBJ2-1; TRBD2 matches 10 bases. V gave up 4 bases and J gave up 7 bases; unmatched junction bases: 10. The CDR3 spans 16 residues. Germline CDR1 ENHRY, CDR2 SYGVKD. DNA of the CDR3: TGTGCCATCAGTGCCCCCAGCAGCGGGGGGGGAAATGAGCAGTTCTTC. It yields the protein CAISAPSSGGGNEQFF.

The gene calls are TRBV10-2 and TRBJ1-6; 8 bases agree with TRBD1. The CDR3 runs 14 residues. Trimming at V came to 7 bases and at J to 7 bases, leaving 6 bases not matched to a gene. The germline CDR1 and CDR2 sequences are WSHSY and SAAADI. The chain's CDR3 is CASTPTGENSPLHF. Written as DNA, the CDR3 is TGCGCCAGCACACCGACAGGGGAAAATTCACCCCTCCACTTT.

This chain uses TRBV6-5 with TRBJ2-6; tentatively, D is TRBD1 (5 bases). V was clipped by 6 bases and J by 2 bases, with 5 bases between them. This CDR3 spans 13 amino acids. The germline CDR1 and CDR2 sequences are MNHEY and SVGAGI. CDR3 sequence (DNA): TGTGCCAGCAGGACAGCTGGGGCCAACGTCCTGACTTTC. Protein: CASRTAGANVLTF.

V is TRBV5-6 and J is TRBJ2-3; D might be TRBD1 (6 bases). Germline V gives CDR1 SGHDT, CDR2 YYEEEE. Between the trimmed V and J ends, which lost 4 bases and 0 bases, there was a span of 12 bases. CDR3 size: 15 residues. The DNA for the CDR3 is TGTGCCAGCAGCCCCCCGGGACACAGCACAGATACGCAGTATTTT. This encodes CASSPPGHSTDTQYF. The full variable domain, its missing parts supplied by reference TRBV5-6 and TRBJ2-3, is DAGVTQSPTHLIKTRGQQVTLRCSPKSGHDTVSWYQQALGQGPQFIFQYYEEEERQRGNFPDRFSGHQFPNYSSELNVNALLLGDSALYLCASSPPGHSTDTQYFGPGTRLTVL.

The genes are TRBV29-1 and TRBJ1-2; D ambiguous. This CDR3 has 15 amino acids. CDR1 and CDR2 from the germline V gene are SQVTM and ANQGSEA. V was pared by 5 bases and J by 7 bases, with 23 bases between. In DNA form, the CDR3 reads TGCAGCGTTTCCACACTGAGGGATATAGGAGGTGGCTACACCTTC. Amino acid sequence: CSVSTLRDIGGGYTF.

J is TRBJ1-1 and V is TRBV6-2 or TRBV6-3; no reliable D call. The CDR3 length is 13 residues. The germline gives CDR1 MNHEY, CDR2 SVGEGT. Trimming took off 5 bases at V and 5 bases at J, with 12 bases between the two ends. CDR3 loop: CASSRRVETEAFF. The CDR3 coding sequence is TGTGCCAGCAGTAGGAGGGTGGAGACTGAAGCTTTCTTT.

V and J are TRBV7-9 and TRBJ2-2, with D tentatively TRBD1 (6 bases). The CDR3 sequence is 19 residues long. The V and J ends lost 4 bases and 0 bases respectively, with 21 bases between them. Germline assignment: CDR1 SEHNR and CDR2 FQNEAQ (reference sequence). In nucleotides, the CDR3 is TGTGCCAGCAGCTCCTACGGTACTTACAGGGACGCGAACACCGGGGAGCTGTTTTTT. Encoded protein: CASSSYGTYRDANTGELFF.

CDR3 DNA sequence: TGTGCCAGCTCACCCCTCAGGGCGAACACTGAAGCTTTCTTT. Translated: CASSPLRANTEAFF. The genes are TRBV18 and TRBJ1-1; D possibly corresponds to TRBD1 (5 bases). Germline CDR1 and CDR2: KGHSH and LQKENI. The length of the CDR3 is 14 residues. Deletions cut 3 bases from V and 1 base from J, with 9 bases between.

This clone has just one count. The V call is TRBV19, the J call TRBJ1-2; maybe TRBD1 (5 bases). Trimming left V 7 bases short and J 5 bases short, with 11 bases between. The CDR3 sequence is 12 residues long. Per germline, CDR1 LNHDA and CDR2 SQIVND (reference sequence). CDR3 sequence: CASNLGAYGYTF. The CDR3 DNA follows: TGTGCCAGTAATCTTGGGGCATATGGCTACACCTTC.

The rearrangement links TRBV15 to TRBJ1-1; D gene uncertain. Germline loops: CDR1 LNHNV, CDR2 YYDKDF (reference sequence). The CDR3 length is 15 residues. Trimming stripped 1 base from V and 0 bases from J, with 9 bases between. CDR3 region: CATSRGSRMNTEAFF. In nucleotides, the CDR3 is TGTGCCACCAGCAGAGGAAGCAGGATGAACACTGAAGCTTTCTTT.

The V and J genes are TRBV5-4 and TRBJ2-2; 8 bases are shared with TRBD2. There are 16 residues in the CDR3. With 3 bases clipped from V and 1 base from J, the junction kept 5 bases outside the gene matches. Germline CDR1 and CDR2: SGHNT and YYREEE (reference sequence). The CDR3 DNA sequence: TGTGCCAGCAGCTCTATAGCGGGGCAGAACACCGGGGAGCTGTTTTTT. This sequence encodes CASSSIAGQNTGELFF.

The chain has TRBV18 and TRBJ1-1; D is undetermined. The germline V gene has CDR1 KGHSH and CDR2 LQKENI. The CDR3 covers 14 residues. Trimming left V 2 bases short and J 2 bases short, with 9 bases between. As DNA, the CDR3 is TGTGCCAGCTCACCAACAGCTATTAACACTGAAGCTTTCTTT. This sequence encodes CASSPTAINTEAFF.

In this sample, this clone turned up a few times. This chain links TRBV6-2 or TRBV6-3 with TRBJ2-2, with 8 nucleotides matching TRBD2. The CDR3 is 17 amino acids. Trimming at V came to 0 bases and at J to 3 bases, leaving 6 bases not matched to a gene. CDR1 and CDR2 (germline): MNHEY, SVGEGT. The CDR3 sequence is CASSYSGIAGYTGELFF. CDR3 in DNA: TGTGCCAGCAGTTACTCAGGAATAGCGGGGTACACCGGGGAGCTGTTTTTT.

The chain recombines TRBV5-6 with TRBJ2-4; the D gene is possibly TRBD1 (6 bases). Trimming pared 5 bases from V and 0 bases from J, leaving 18 bases between. This CDR3 has 17 amino acids. Germline V CDR1 and CDR2: SGHDT, YYEEEE. The CDR3 region is CASRPATGLSAKNIQYF. The DNA for the CDR3 is TGTGCCAGCAGACCTGCTACAGGGTTATCAGCCAAAAACATTCAGTACTTC.

This sequence joins TRBV14 and TRBJ2-1; possible D gene TRBD2, 5 bases. The V end lost 6 bases, the J end lost 6 bases, and 24 bases lay between the germline ends. Germline CDR1 and CDR2: SGHDN and FVKESK. This CDR3 spans 17 amino acids. CDR3 in DNA: TGTGCCAGCAGTTCATCGGACTGGGTCTCCCCACGCAATGAGCAGTTCTTC. This codes for CASSSSDWVSPRNEQFF.

The chain couples TRBV7-9 to TRBJ2-3; 9 bases are a match to TRBD2. The CDR3 consists of 14 residues. The V gene end was trimmed by 4 bases and the J gene end by 5 bases; junction bases not matched to a gene: 4. Germline assignment: CDR1 SEHNR and CDR2 FQNEAQ (reference sequence). The CDR3, as DNA: TGTGCCAGCAGCTCGGGACTAGCAGAAGATACGCAGTATTTT. It is translated as CASSSGLAEDTQYF.

The rearrangement uses TRBV19 and TRBJ1-2, with 8 positions matching TRBD1. The CDR3 contains 15 residues. V dropped 0 bases and J dropped 4; count of bases not matched to a gene: 4. From germline, CDR1 is LNHDA and CDR2 SQIVND (reference sequence). In DNA, the CDR3 is TGTGCCAGTAGTATAGATGGGACAGGAGTCTATGGCTACACCTTC. This gives the protein CASSIDGTGVYGYTF.

The chain uses TRBV7-2 and TRBJ2-5, with 7 bases identical to TRBD2. Germline V CDR1 and CDR2: SGHTA, FQGNSA. V lost 5 bases to trimming and J lost 2 bases; unmatched junction nucleotides: 8. The CDR3 sequence is 15 residues long. The CDR3 is CASSPRPGLQETQYF. In DNA, the CDR3 is TGTGCCAGCAGCCCGAGGCCGGGACTACAAGAGACCCAGTACTTC.